The 29 T cell receptor beta chains below all came from one sample that was sequenced in a study of response to subunit inactivated influenza vaccine. TCRdb recomputed calls from the RT-PCR reads with MiXCR, one row per CDR3 protein. This repertoire shows about 800,000 distinct CDR3 sequences, around 20% found once; its top ten account for roughly 10%. Sequenced here: PBMCs from blood, sampled 5 days after vaccination. These receptors all come from a man aged 45 to 65 who received an inactivated influenza vaccine.

This clonotype was picked up a small number of times. The V gene is TRBV20-1, the J gene TRBJ2-3; 8 bases line up with TRBD2. V dropped 2 bases and J dropped 2; count of bases not matched to a gene: 3. The germline CDR1 and CDR2 sequences are DFQATT and SNEGSKA (reference sequence). CDR3 length: 14 residues. The CDR3: CSARLAGDTDTQYF. The CDR3 coding sequence is TGCAGTGCTAGACTAGCGGGCGACACAGATACGCAGTATTTT.

This clonotype was seen a handful of times. This chain connects TRBV6-5 to TRBJ1-3; D remains unclear. Per germline, CDR1 MNHEY and CDR2 SVGAGI. The CDR3 has 14 amino acids. Trimming removed 2 bases at V and 4 bases at J, with 9 bases between. The CDR3 loop reads CASSYRLEGNTIYF. CDR3 DNA sequence: TGTGCCAGCAGTTACAGGTTGGAAGGAAACACCATATATTTT.

The chain employs TRBV20-1 and TRBJ2-1; 13 bases are shared with TRBD2. The CDR3 covers 14 residues. V lost 5 bases and J lost 6; bases outside the gene matches: 4. The germline V gene has CDR1 DFQATT and CDR2 SNEGSKA (reference sequence). This chain's CDR3 is CSARLAGGSNEQFF. As DNA, the CDR3 is TGCAGTGCTCGACTAGCGGGAGGTAGCAATGAGCAGTTCTTC.

The CDR3 nucleotides are TGTGCCAGCAGCCAGGCCCTAGCGGGGGGTCAAGAGACCCAGTACTTC. It translates to CASSQALAGGQETQYF. The chain is built from TRBV7-9 and TRBJ2-5; 11 bases line up with TRBD2. The CDR3 has 16 amino acids. The V and J ends lost 5 bases and 2 bases, in that order; junction bases with no gene match: 7. Germline V CDR1 and CDR2: SEHNR, FQNEAQ (reference sequence).

The V and J genes are TRBV10-3 and TRBJ2-5; 12 bases are shared with TRBD2. With 2 bases clipped from V and 10 bases from J, the junction kept 8 bases outside the gene matches. Germline-derived CDR1 and CDR2 are ENHRY and SYGVKD. This CDR3 has 15 amino acids. The CDR3: CAISELAGGVMDQYF. The DNA of the CDR3 is TGTGCCATCAGTGAGCTAGCGGGAGGGGTTATGGACCAGTACTTC.

This clonotype was detected only a few times. The CDR3 coding sequence is TGTGCCAGCAGCCAACGTGGGGGACGGGGCTCCTACGAGCAGTACTTC. Translation gives CASSQRGGRGSYEQYF. This rearrangement joins TRBV3-1 to TRBJ2-7; D may be TRBD1 or TRBD2 (5 bases each). The CDR3 consists of 16 residues. Germline assignment: CDR1 LGHDT and CDR2 YNNKEL (reference sequence). The ends were cut back, 2 bases at V and 0 bases at J, with 14 bases in the middle.

This clonotype was seen many times. The gene calls are TRBV27 and TRBJ2-1, with D unclear. The CDR3 covers 14 residues. The germline V gene has CDR1 MNHEY and CDR2 SMNVEV (reference sequence). The V end lost 3 bases, the J end lost 0 bases, and 6 bases lay between the germline ends. In DNA, the CDR3 is TGTGCCAGCAGTTTTCCCGGCTCCTACAATGAGCAGTTCTTC. Its translation: CASSFPGSYNEQFF.

The sample holds a few counts of this clonotype. The CDR3 coding sequence is TGTGCCAGCAGTGAGCACACCTCCTACGAGCAGTACTTC. Its protein is CASSEHTSYEQYF. This chain joins TRBV6-1 and TRBJ2-7; D is uncertain. The CDR3 covers 13 residues. Germline CDR1 MNHNS, CDR2 SASEGT. V lost 3 bases to trimming and J lost 0 bases, with 6 bases between them.

In its sample, this clonotype was seen a few times. The V gene is TRBV4-3, the J gene TRBJ2-7; 12 bases agree with TRBD2. Unmatched junction bases numbered 3, after V lost 4 bases and J lost 2 bases. Looked up from germline, CDR1 is LGHNA and CDR2 is YSLEER. This CDR3 spans 15 amino acids. The CDR3 loop reads CASSPTSGGPYEQYF. As DNA, the CDR3 is TGCGCCAGCAGCCCGACTAGCGGGGGACCCTACGAGCAGTACTTC.

The chain joins TRBV15 to TRBJ2-2; TRBD2 matches at 13 bases. The CDR3 runs to 17 residues. With V trimmed by 1 base and J by 7 bases, 6 bases remained unmatched. Germline CDR1 reads LNHNV; CDR2 reads YYDKDF (reference sequence). CDR3 amino acids: CATSRGGTSGAVGELFF. CDR3 nucleotide sequence: TGTGCCACCAGCAGAGGAGGGACTAGCGGGGCTGTCGGGGAGCTGTTTTTT. Based on the CDR3 plus reference TRBV15 and TRBJ2-2, the full variable domain is DAMVIQNPRYQVTQFGKPVTLSCSQTLNHNVMYWYQQKSSQAPKLLFHYYDKDFNNEADTPDNFQSRRPNTSFCFLDIRSPGLGDTAMYLCATSRGGTSGAVGELFFGEGSRLTVL.

This chain links TRBV20-1 with TRBJ2-7; 11 bases map to TRBD2. This CDR3 contains 17 residues. V shed 3 bases and J 4 bases; nucleotides not matched to a gene: 14. Germline values: CDR1 DFQATT, CDR2 SNEGSKA (reference sequence). The DNA for the CDR3 is TGCAGTGCTAGTCCTAGGACTAGCGGGCAGTTCTCTTACGAGCAGTACTTC. Its translation is CSASPRTSGQFSYEQYF.

The table lists this clonotype with many counts. As DNA, the CDR3 is TGTGCCACCGGGGGAATGTACACCGGGGAGCTGTTTTTT. Its translation: CATGGMYTGELFF. This sequence joins TRBV24-1 and TRBJ2-2; either TRBD1 or TRBD2 may supply D (5 bases each). The germline V and J ends were trimmed by 9 bases and 3 bases, with 10 bases remaining between them. The CDR3 has 13 residues. Germline V gives CDR1 KGHDR, CDR2 SFDVKD.

The chain recombines TRBV20-1 with TRBJ2-5; 8 bases fit TRBD2. The germline V gene encodes CDR1 DFQATT and CDR2 SNEGSKA (reference sequence). V shed 5 bases and J 1 base; nucleotides not matched to a gene: 9. CDR3 length equals 15 residues. CDR3 residues: CSAPPIGRAQETQYF. The CDR3 region has the DNA TGCAGTGCTCCCCCCATCGGGAGGGCCCAAGAGACCCAGTACTTC.

The chain is built from TRBV5-5 and TRBJ2-7, with a possible D match to TRBD1 (5 bases). V was shortened by 0 bases and J by 0 bases, with 7 bases between the two germline ends. CDR3 length equals 14 residues. In germline, CDR1 is SGHKS, CDR2 YYEKEE (reference sequence). The CDR3 here is CASSLEGISYEQYF. DNA of the CDR3: TGTGCCAGCAGCTTGGAGGGGATCTCCTACGAGCAGTACTTC. Variable domain in full (rest from reference TRBV5-5 and TRBJ2-7): DAGVTQSPTHLIKTRGQQVTLRCSPISGHKSVSWYQQVLGQGPQFIFQYYEKEERGRGNFPDRFSARQFPNYSSELNVNALLLGDSALYLCASSLEGISYEQYFGPGTRLTVT.

This chain joins TRBV20-1 and TRBJ2-3, with 7 nucleotides matching TRBD2. Trimming at V came to 0 bases and at J to 3 bases, leaving 6 bases not matched to a gene. This CDR3 is 15 amino acids long. Germline CDR1 is DFQATT and CDR2 is SNEGSKA (reference sequence). CDR3: CSARDLLAPTDTQYF. CDR3 nucleotides: TGCAGTGCTAGAGATCTACTAGCGCCAACAGATACGCAGTATTTT.

This clonotype was detected only a few times. The chain links TRBV5-6 to TRBJ2-5, with D perhaps TRBD2 (6 bases). This CDR3 is 15 amino acids long. CDR1 and CDR2 from the germline V gene are SGHDT and YYEEEE. Trimming took off 2 bases at V and 1 base at J, with 12 bases between the two ends. CDR3 DNA: TGTGCCAGCAGCTTCGGCGGGGCCTTCCAAGAGACCCAGTACTTC. Translation: CASSFGGAFQETQYF.

The chain uses TRBV11-2 and TRBJ1-2, with 9 positions matching TRBD1. There are 15 residues in the CDR3. Germline lookup yields CDR1 SGHAT and CDR2 FQNNGV. Germline trimming cut 0 bases from V and 4 bases from J; bases unmatched to any gene: 3. The CDR3 bases are TGTGCCAGCAGCTTAGAACTACAGGGGGCCTATGGCTACACCTTC. Protein sequence: CASSLELQGAYGYTF. The full variable domain, rest sourced from reference TRBV11-2 and TRBJ1-2, is EAGVAQSPRYKIIEKRQSVAFWCNPISGHATLYWYQQILGQGPKLLIQFQNNGVVDDSQLPKDRFSAERLKGVDSTLKIQPAKLEDSAVYLCASSLELQGAYGYTFGSGTRLTVV.

There are a few counts of this clonotype. The chain is built from TRBV5-1 and TRBJ2-5, with TRBD1 as a possible D gene (6 bases). The V gene's germline CDR1 is SGHRS and CDR2 YFSETQ. The length of the CDR3 is 15 residues. V dropped 4 bases and J dropped 5 bases, with 18 bases sitting between them. In DNA, the CDR3 is TGCGCCAGCAGCAAGGACGGCAGGGGTTCGGAGACCCAGTACTTC. Its translation: CASSKDGRGSETQYF.

This clonotype showed up just a few times. The rearrangement joins TRBV10-2 to TRBJ2-3; 8 bases fit TRBD2. This CDR3 is built from 14 residues. Germline V gene sequence: CDR1 WSHSY, CDR2 SAAADI. Unmatched junction bases numbered 7, after V lost 8 bases and J lost 3 bases. The CDR3 region is CASWSGRGTDTQYF. CDR3 nucleotide sequence: TGCGCCAGCTGGAGCGGGAGAGGAACAGATACGCAGTATTTT.

The chain couples TRBV12-3 or TRBV12-4 to TRBJ2-2; 7 bases align to TRBD1. Trimming removed 3 bases from V and 2 bases from J; junction bases left unmatched: 3. The CDR3 loop spans 15 amino acids. The DNA for the CDR3 is TGTGCCAGCAGTTTTTTAGGGGGCAACACCGGGGAGCTGTTTTTT. It is translated as CASSFLGGNTGELFF.

The rearrangement uses TRBV18 and TRBJ2-3; no clear D. The V end was cut by 3 bases, the J end by 2 bases, with 12 bases between. In germline, CDR1 is KGHSH, CDR2 LQKENI. The CDR3 covers 15 residues. CDR3 region: CASSPTAGPTDTQYF. Here the CDR3 DNA reads TGTGCCAGCTCACCGACGGCAGGCCCCACAGATACGCAGTATTTT. Full variable domain (missing parts from reference TRBV18 and TRBJ2-3): NAGVMQNPRHLVRRRGQEARLRCSPMKGHSHVYWYRQLPEEGLKFMVYLQKENIIDESGMPKERFSAEFPKEGPSILRIQQVVRGDSAAYFCASSPTAGPTDTQYFGPGTRLTVL.

The CDR3 is CASSFGGTGQETQYF. CDR3 DNA: TGTGCCAGCAGTTTTGGTGGGACAGGGCAAGAGACCCAGTACTTC. V and J are TRBV28 and TRBJ2-5, with 9 bases aligning to TRBD1. V gave up 3 bases and J gave up 2 bases; unmatched junction bases: 4. The CDR3 loop spans 15 amino acids. Germline assignment: CDR1 MDHEN and CDR2 SYDVKM. The full variable domain, in which reference TRBV28 and TRBJ2-5 provide the parts outside the CDR3, is DVKVTQSSRYLVKRTGEKVFLECVQDMDHENMFWYRQDPGLGLRLIYFSYDVKMKEKGDIPEGYSVSREKKERFSLILESASTNQTSMYLCASSFGGTGQETQYFGPGTRLLVL.

This clonotype was found many times. The chain combines TRBV20-1 with TRBJ2-5; 7 nucleotides line up with TRBD2. V shed 4 bases and J 2 bases; nucleotides not matched to a gene: 1. Per germline, CDR1 DFQATT and CDR2 SNEGSKA (reference sequence). This CDR3 comprises 12 residues. The CDR3 DNA follows: TGCAGTGCTAATAGCGGGCAAGAGACCCAGTACTTC. This translates into CSANSGQETQYF.

A few counts support this clonotype. The chain links TRBV5-1 to TRBJ2-3; possibly TRBD2 for D (5 bases). The V end was cut by 0 bases, the J end by 3 bases, with 11 bases between. The germline gives CDR1 SGHRS, CDR2 YFSETQ. This CDR3 region has 15 residues. The CDR3 DNA is TGCGCCAGCAGCTTGGGTACTAGAGGTACAGATACGCAGTATTTT. Protein: CASSLGTRGTDTQYF.

This clonotype was counted between two and nine times. The chain combines TRBV2 with TRBJ1-1; D gene unclear. The CDR3 extends over 13 amino acids. V was shortened by 7 bases and J by 2 bases, with 11 bases between the two germline ends. In germline, CDR1 is SNHLY, CDR2 FYNNEI. The CDR3 nucleotides are TGTGCCAGCAAACCGGGCCCCAACACTGAAGCTTTCTTT. Protein product: CASKPGPNTEAFF.

The chain has TRBV29-1 and TRBJ2-1; D is possibly TRBD1 (5 bases). This CDR3 comprises 13 residues. Germline loops: CDR1 SQVTM, CDR2 ANQGSEA. Trimming removed 5 bases at V and 2 bases at J, with 10 bases between. The CDR3 DNA sequence: TGCAGCGTTATAACAGGAACCTACAATGAGCAGTTCTTC. The encoded protein is CSVITGTYNEQFF.

This clonotype was picked up a small number of times. The gene calls are TRBV4-1 and TRBJ1-5; D is unresolved. This CDR3 region has 15 residues. Germline V lookup: CDR1 MGHRA, CDR2 YSYEKL. V lost 0 bases to trimming and J lost 7 bases, with 13 bases between them. The CDR3 spells CASSQEGRLAQPQHF. CDR3 DNA sequence: TGCGCCAGCAGCCAAGAGGGCAGGCTGGCGCAGCCCCAGCATTTT.

This clonotype was observed a handful of times. The DNA of the CDR3 is TGCAGCGTTGTGGGACCCCTGGGACTAGCGGGTACCACAGATACGCAGTATTTT. Amino acid sequence: CSVVGPLGLAGTTDTQYF. The chain employs TRBV29-1 and TRBJ2-3; 12 bases map to TRBD2. The V gene's germline CDR1 is SQVTM and CDR2 ANQGSEA. This CDR3 comprises 18 residues. V dropped 4 bases and J dropped 2; count of bases not matched to a gene: 13.

This chain uses TRBV20-1 with TRBJ2-3, with D tentatively TRBD1 (6 bases). The CDR3 has 16 residues. From germline, CDR1 is DFQATT and CDR2 SNEGSKA (reference sequence). V was clipped by 1 base and J by 2 bases, with 16 bases between them. The CDR3 coding sequence is TGCAGTGCTAGAGGGCATAGGACAGTTTCCACAGATACGCAGTATTTT. Amino acids: CSARGHRTVSTDTQYF.